This T cell receptor beta chain was profiled in a study of blood T cell repertoires in COVID-19. Produced via immunoSEQ multiplex PCR; TCRdb's table is partial and in-frame only. The sample shows about 190,000 clones, roughly 83% of them seen only once. The V gene's germline CDR1 is MDHEN and CDR2 SYDVKM. CDR3 length: 18 residues. The V and J ends lost 5 bases and 2 bases, in that order; junction bases with no gene match: 13. The receptor was isolated from a woman under 40 who had recovered from COVID-19. Input material: PBMCs or T cells enriched from blood (not recorded which). The rearrangement links TRBV28 to TRBJ1-5; 9 nucleotides line up with TRBD1. This CDR3 reads CASSPGRTGDWGNQPQHF. In DNA form, the CDR3 reads TGTGCCAGCAGTCCAGGAAGGACAGGGGATTGGGGCAATCAGCCCCAGCATTTT.